The clone carrying this T cell receptor beta chain was found a few times. Its antigen is currently unknown. Amplification targeted TCR beta CDR3 regions from RNA transcripts. First-round RT-PCR targeting the TCR CDR3 was performed with the HTBI primer set. TCRdb independently ran MiXCR on the multiplex PCR reads; one entry per CDR3 protein. The sample records about 510,000 distinct CDR3 sequences, about 14% being singletons. Trimming removed 3 bases from V and 0 bases from J, with 18 bases in between. The CDR3 has 18 amino acids. The germline V gene encodes CDR1 MDHEN and CDR2 SYDVKM. The data derive from a study of T cells in Graves' hyperthyroidism and ophthalmopathy. Participants, patients aged 18 to 65, had newly diagnosed hyperthyroidism with a duration under 2 months. Findings and limits, study-wide: The model foresaw ophthalmopathy a median around 6.4 months prior to onset. Appearing also in blood were most of the thyroid clonotypes expanded above 0.001.

The TCR was taken from a woman between 35 and 50 years old with Graves' hyperthyroidism. This chain joins TRBV28 and TRBJ1-5, with D maybe TRBD1 (5 bases). The specimen sequenced was blood. The CDR3 spells CASSFWAGKEPSNQPQHF. The CDR3 nucleotides are TGTGCCAGCAGTTTTTGGGCAGGGAAGGAACCTAGCAATCAGCCCCAGCATTTT.